Listed here are 31 T cell receptor beta chains from one sample, sequenced in a study of metastatic and nonmetastatic thyroid tumors. All patients were treatment-naive before thyroid surgery. TCRdb re-called clones from the PCR reads using MiXCR. The table includes 50,000 to 65,000 clones, under 5% detected once. Material for sequencing was blood. The origin of the receptors is a female donor with papillary thyroid cancer or a benign thyroid nodule (not recorded which). Some clones in this sample may be carry-over from other donors' samples.

This clone was found a few times. The chain recombines TRBV27 with TRBJ2-2; a weak D match, TRBD2 (5 bases). This CDR3 comprises 13 residues. Trimming took 7 bases from V and 8 from J, leaving 14 bases between them. Germline V lookup: CDR1 MNHEY, CDR2 SMNVEV (reference sequence). This CDR3 is CASTGPGIGELFF. Here the CDR3 DNA reads TGTGCCAGCACCGGCCCGGGGATTGGGGAGCTGTTTTTT.

This clone has ten or more counts. V usage is TRBV27 and J usage is TRBJ2-7, with 9 bases that match TRBD2. Germline-derived CDR1 and CDR2 are MNHEY and SMNVEV (reference sequence). The CDR3 spans 15 residues. The V and J ends lost 2 bases and 6 bases, in that order; junction bases with no gene match: 8. In nucleotides, the CDR3 is TGTGCCAGCAGTTTAGGCGGTAGCGGGAGATTCGAGCAGTACTTC. Protein sequence: CASSLGGSGRFEQYF.

This clone has at least ten counts. CDR3 sequence (DNA): TGTGCCAGCAGTCGCGAGTGGGCAGATACGCAGTATTTT. This sequence encodes CASSREWADTQYF. The V and J genes are TRBV11-1 and TRBJ2-3; D not resolved. This CDR3 contains 13 residues. Germline V gene data show CDR1 as SGHAT and CDR2 as FQDESV (reference sequence). V lost 6 bases and J 4 bases, leaving 11 bases between the germline ends.

Many counts were recorded for this clone. V is TRBV20-1 and J is TRBJ1-3; possibly TRBD1 for D (6 bases). This CDR3 comprises 13 residues. The germline CDR1 and CDR2 sequences are DFQATT and SNEGSKA (reference sequence). V was pared by 6 bases and J by 4 bases, with 13 bases between. The CDR3 loop reads CSAEDRRGNTIYF. In DNA form, the CDR3 reads TGCAGTGCAGAGGACAGAAGGGGAAACACCATATATTTT.

This rearrangement joins TRBV28 to TRBJ1-5; D is unresolved. V dropped 5 bases and J dropped 6 bases, with 20 bases sitting between them. Germline loops: CDR1 MDHEN, CDR2 SYDVKM. The CDR3 runs to 16 residues. The DNA of the CDR3 is TGTGCCAGCAGTACCCCATACGGTCAAGGATTTCAGCCCCAGCATTTT. It encodes CASSTPYGQGFQPQHF. Variable domain in full (rest from reference TRBV28 and TRBJ1-5): DVKVTQSSRYLVKRTGEKVFLECVQDMDHENMFWYRQDPGLGLRLIYFSYDVKMKEKGDIPEGYSVSREKKERFSLILESASTNQTSMYLCASSTPYGQGFQPQHFGDGTRLSIL.

This clone was detected many times. CDR3 sequence: CSACAGPHPANEQFF. DNA for the CDR3: TGCAGTGCTTGCGCCGGGCCCCACCCGGCGAATGAGCAGTTCTTC. This chain joins TRBV20-1 and TRBJ2-1; D uncertain. V lost 5 bases and J 7 bases, leaving 21 bases between the germline ends. Germline V gives CDR1 DFQATT, CDR2 SNEGSKA (reference sequence). This CDR3 comprises 15 residues.

This clone was counted at least ten times. CDR3 nucleotide sequence: TGTGCCAGTCAGGGACAGGGCCAACCCGGGGTCAAAAACATTCAGTACTTC. Its protein is CASQGQGQPGVKNIQYF. The chain couples TRBV19 to TRBJ2-4; 9 nucleotides line up with TRBD1. Germline V gene sequence: CDR1 LNHDA, CDR2 SQIVND (reference sequence). Trimming at V came to 8 bases and at J to 3 bases, leaving 14 bases not matched to a gene. The length of the CDR3 is 17 residues.

This clone was seen a few times. A much larger clone is a single base away; this may be a read error. The chain's CDR3 is CASRDTGANTGELFF. For the CDR3, the DNA is TGTGCCAGCAGAGATACAGGGGCAAACACCGGGGAGCTGTTTTTT. The chain recombines TRBV6-1 with TRBJ2-2; 7 bases agree with TRBD1. Germline values: CDR1 MNHNS, CDR2 SASEGT. The CDR3 has 15 residues. Losses at the gene ends were 6 bases for V and 2 bases for J; bases not matched to a gene: 6.

This clone was counted ten times or more. The chain employs TRBV4-2 and TRBJ2-1; D might be TRBD2 (5 bases). This CDR3 spans 14 amino acids. Trimming pared 4 bases from V and 9 bases from J, leaving 16 bases between. Germline CDR1 is LGHNA and CDR2 is YNFKEQ. The CDR3 DNA reads TGTGCCAGCAGCCTAACGGCGGACTCCGGTGAGCAGTTCTTC. Its translation: CASSLTADSGEQFF.

This clone appeared a few times. The genes are TRBV2 and TRBJ2-5; possibly TRBD1 for D (6 bases). The CDR3 sequence is 13 residues long. The V gene lost 6 bases and the J gene lost 2 bases, with 10 bases spanning the gap. CDR1 is SNHLY and CDR2 is FYNNEI in the germline V gene. CDR3 bases: TGTGCCAGCAGCCAGACAGGTCAAGAGACCCAGTACTTC. Translating it yields CASSQTGQETQYF. The full variable domain, with the rest looked up from reference TRBV2 and TRBJ2-5, is EPEVTQTPSHQVTQMGQEVILRCVPISNHLYFYWYRQILGQKVEFLVSFYNNEISEKSEIFDDQFSVERPDGSNFTLKIRSTKLEDSAMYFCASSQTGQETQYFGPGTRLLVL.

This clone was recorded at least ten times. The V gene is TRBV6-1, the J gene TRBJ2-1; TRBD1 matches 8 bases. This CDR3 has 15 amino acids. Germline V gene lookup returns CDR1 MNHNS and CDR2 SASEGT. J gave up 1 base and V 5 bases, and 4 bases lay outside the gene matches. The CDR3 region is CASSYGQGSYNEQFF. CDR3 nucleotides: TGTGCCAGCAGTTACGGACAGGGTTCCTACAATGAGCAGTTCTTC.

This clone appeared a few times. V is TRBV20-1 and J is TRBJ1-5; D perhaps matches TRBD1 (5 bases). CDR3 size: 14 residues. Per germline, CDR1 DFQATT and CDR2 SNEGSKA (reference sequence). V shed 0 bases and J shed 2 bases, with 8 bases lying between them. The CDR3 is CSARDPQGNQPQHF. In DNA form, the CDR3 reads TGCAGTGCTAGAGACCCACAGGGCAATCAGCCCCAGCATTTT.

The sample holds many counts of this clone. The same CDR3 is also encoded by other DNA sequences in this sample. V usage is TRBV5-1 and J usage is TRBJ2-2, with 7 bases identical to TRBD1. Trimming removed 4 bases from V and 3 bases from J; junction bases left unmatched: 3. There are 14 residues in the CDR3. Germline V gene sequence: CDR1 SGHRS, CDR2 YFSETQ. The CDR3 bases are TGCGCCAGCAGCCGAGGACAGGACACCGGGGAGCTGTTTTTT. This codes for CASSRGQDTGELFF. The entire variable domain, with the rest obtained from reference TRBV5-1 and TRBJ2-2, is as follows: KAGVTQTPRYLIKTRGQQVTLSCSPISGHRSVSWYQQTPGQGLQFLFEYFSETQRNKGNFPGRFSGRQFSNSRSEMNVSTLELGDSALYLCASSRGQDTGELFFGEGSRLTVL.

This clone was observed many times. This chain joins TRBV6-1 and TRBJ2-3; 9 nucleotides align to TRBD1. Germline CDR1 and CDR2: MNHNS and SASEGT. The CDR3 contains 18 residues. The junction had 16 bases not matched to a gene; V was cut back by 7 bases and J by 2 bases. The CDR3 DNA is TGTGCCAGCAATCCCTGGCGGAGCCGGGACAGGGACACAGATACGCAGTATTTT. It is translated as CASNPWRSRDRDTDTQYF.

Ten or more counts support this clone. The rearrangement uses TRBV20-1 and TRBJ1-4; D unresolved. CDR3 length equals 15 residues. Germline V gene data show CDR1 as DFQATT and CDR2 as SNEGSKA (reference sequence). V lost 3 bases and J 5 bases, leaving 16 bases between the germline ends. This chain's CDR3 is CSARGGSALNEKLFF. The CDR3 coding sequence is TGCAGTGCTAGGGGTGGGTCGGCCCTAAATGAAAAACTGTTTTTT.

This clone was detected a few times. The chain joins TRBV7-9 to TRBJ1-2; 8 bases align to TRBD1. Trimming removed 7 bases from V and 1 base from J; junction bases left unmatched: 5. Germline V gene sequence: CDR1 SEHNR, CDR2 FQNEAQ (reference sequence). The CDR3 totals 14 residues. In nucleotides, the CDR3 is TGTGCCAGCATTATGACAGGGGTTAACTATGGCTACACCTTC. It is translated as CASIMTGVNYGYTF. Full variable domain (outside the CDR3, taken from reference TRBV7-9 and TRBJ1-2): DTGVSQNPRHKITKRGQNVTFRCDPISEHNRLYWYRQTLGQGPEFLTYFQNEAQLEKSRLLSDRFSAERPKGSFSTLEIQRTEQGDSAMYLCASIMTGVNYGYTFGSGTRLTVV.

This clone was counted only a few times. This specimen includes other DNA sequences encoding the same CDR3. The rearrangement joins TRBV20-1 to TRBJ2-1, with 9 bases fitting TRBD2. V trimming: 6 bases; J trimming: 5 bases; junction bases outside the gene matches: 17. Per the germline V gene, CDR1 is DFQATT and CDR2 is SNEGSKA (reference sequence). This CDR3 has 17 amino acids. CDR3 DNA sequence: TGCAGTGCCCACAGAGGTGGTGCTAGCGGGATTAACAATGAGCAGTTCTTC. This encodes CSAHRGGASGINNEQFF.

This clone was observed at least ten times. The J gene is TRBJ2-5, the V gene TRBV18; no reliable D call. Germline CDR1 reads KGHSH; CDR2 reads LQKENI. The CDR3 has 14 amino acids. V lost 0 bases and J 2 bases, leaving 7 bases between the germline ends. The CDR3 protein is CASSPPNGQETQYF. The CDR3 bases are TGTGCCAGCTCACCACCGAACGGGCAAGAGACCCAGTACTTC.

The chain has TRBV5-1 and TRBJ1-6, with TRBD1 identical over 7 bases. Germline V gene sequence: CDR1 SGHRS, CDR2 YFSETQ. This CDR3 is built from 14 residues. J gave up 5 bases and V 4 bases, and 3 bases lay outside the gene matches. Written as DNA, the CDR3 is TGCGCCAGCAGCACCGGGACAGATAATTCACCCCTCCACTTT. Residues: CASSTGTDNSPLHF.

Points on this clone: A much larger clone differs from this one at a single base, so this may be a read error. V and J are TRBV28 and TRBJ2-4; possible D gene TRBD2, 6 bases. V dropped 7 bases and J dropped 6 bases, with 19 bases sitting between them. The CDR3 is 15 residues long. Germline CDR1 is MDHEN and CDR2 is SYDVKM. The CDR3 spells CASILRGVPINIQYF. The DNA of the CDR3 is TGTGCCAGCATCCTCCGCGGGGTCCCAATAAACATTCAGTACTTC.

Turning to this clone: The conserved phenylalanine or tryptophan is not found at the CDR3 terminus, so this likely reflects a read error. V and J are TRBV30 and TRBJ2-7, with a weak D call TRBD1 (5 bases). The germline CDR1 and CDR2 sequences are GTSNPN and SVGIG (reference sequence). The CDR3 is made up of 11 amino acids. The CDR3 bases are TGTTCCTGGAGTGTCAGGGCCGAGCAGTACCTC. It specifies CSWSVRAEQYL.

This clone appeared many times. This chain links TRBV9 with TRBJ1-3; D unclear. This CDR3 comprises 15 residues. Germline V gene lookup returns CDR1 SGDLS and CDR2 YYNGEE. V lost 2 bases to trimming and J lost 0 bases, with 9 bases between them. As DNA, the CDR3 is TGTGCCAGCAGCGTGGACGGGGTCTCTGGAAACACCATATATTTT. Its translation: CASSVDGVSGNTIYF.

This clone was detected many times. The chain combines TRBV24-1 with TRBJ2-2, with D perhaps matching TRBD1 (7 bases). V dropped 9 bases and J dropped 5 bases, with 21 bases sitting between them. The CDR3 is made up of 16 amino acids. Germline CDR1 reads KGHDR; CDR2 reads SFDVKD. CDR3 sequence (DNA): TGTGCCACCTCCGGTCGGGGCAGGGGGGAAACCGGGGAGCTGTTTTTT. It translates to CATSGRGRGETGELFF.

The sample holds a few counts of this clone. This chain joins TRBV6-1 and TRBJ2-7; weak D call: TRBD1 (6 bases). With 4 bases removed from V and 0 bases from J, the gap between germline ends came to 10 bases. Per germline, CDR1 MNHNS and CDR2 SASEGT. The CDR3 runs 14 residues. This chain's CDR3 is CASSGPDSSYEQYF. The CDR3 region has the DNA TGTGCCAGCAGTGGACCGGACAGCTCCTACGAGCAGTACTTC.

At least ten counts were recorded for this clone. The chain carries TRBV3-1 and TRBJ1-4; possible D gene TRBD1, 5 bases. This CDR3 has 16 residues. The V gene lost 1 base and the J gene lost 6 bases, with 15 bases spanning the gap. Germline V lookup: CDR1 LGHDT, CDR2 YNNKEL (reference sequence). CDR3 amino acids: CASSQAALGEDEKLFF. The CDR3 DNA sequence: TGTGCCAGCAGCCAAGCCGCTCTAGGGGAGGATGAAAAACTGTTTTTT. Filled out from reference TRBV3-1 and TRBJ1-4, the complete variable domain reads DTAVSQTPKYLVTQMGNDKSIKCEQNLGHDTMYWYKQDSKKFLKIMFSYNNKELIINETVPNRFSPKSPDKAHLNLHINSLELGDSAVYFCASSQAALGEDEKLFFGSGTQLSVL.

This clone has at least ten counts. The chain recombines TRBV7-9 with TRBJ1-6; D is ambiguous. CDR1 and CDR2 (germline): SEHNR, FQNEAQ (reference sequence). Trimming removed 2 bases from V and 11 bases from J, with 13 bases in between. This CDR3 has 14 amino acids. The chain's CDR3 is CASSLSSPYTPLHF. As DNA, the CDR3 is TGTGCCAGCAGCTTAAGCAGCCCCTATACACCCCTCCACTTT.

This clone was observed at least ten times. V gene TRBV10-3 combines with J gene TRBJ2-7; D gene uncertain. Looked up from germline, CDR1 is ENHRY and CDR2 is SYGVKD. The V end lost 10 bases, the J end lost 1 base, and 11 bases lay between the germline ends. This CDR3 spans 12 amino acids. The DNA for the CDR3 is TGTGCCACAGGAGTGGTATCCTACGAGCAGTACTTC. Protein sequence: CATGVVSYEQYF.

This clone was picked up many times. This rearrangement joins TRBV6-1 to TRBJ2-3; the match to TRBD2 covers 11 bases. Trimming removed 10 bases from V and 8 bases from J; junction bases left unmatched: 11. CDR3 length: 14 amino acids. From germline, CDR1 is MNHNS and CDR2 SASEGT. CDR3 DNA: TGTGCCACCCTATTGGGACTAGCGGCGACTACGCAGTATTTT. This gives the protein CATLLGLAATTQYF.

This clone was counted many times. The chain couples TRBV20-1 to TRBJ2-7, with D possibly TRBD2 on 7 matching bases. In germline, CDR1 is DFQATT, CDR2 SNEGSKA (reference sequence). V was pared by 4 bases and J by 6 bases, with 19 bases between. The CDR3 covers 14 residues. The CDR3 DNA sequence: TGCAGTGCTAAGGGGGGAGCGGGACTGGGCGAGCAGTACTTC. It is translated as CSAKGGAGLGEQYF.

This clone was counted ten times or more. The chain is built from TRBV30 and TRBJ2-6; no firm D call. In germline, CDR1 is GTSNPN, CDR2 SVGIG (reference sequence). This CDR3 has 14 amino acids. Trimming took 7 bases from V and 2 from J, leaving 12 bases between them. This CDR3 is CASTWGPGANVLTF. The CDR3 DNA is TGTGCCTCGACGTGGGGTCCTGGGGCCAACGTCCTGACTTTC.

This clone showed up many times. The J gene is TRBJ1-1, the V gene TRBV6-1, with D possibly TRBD1 on 5 matching bases. The CDR3 covers 12 residues. CDR1 and CDR2 (germline): MNHNS, SASEGT. V lost 8 bases to trimming and J lost 5 bases, with 12 bases between them. The CDR3 nucleotides are TGTGCCAGCCGTGGGGGTTGGACTGAAGCTTTCTTT. Protein product: CASRGGWTEAFF.